This T cell receptor (beta chain) was recorded in a study of low-dose radiotherapy and immunotherapy resistance in tumors. Study at large: Intravenous cyclophosphamide 200 mg/m2 was given every two weeks, one day before radiation and immunotherapy.

The germline gives CDR1 SGHRS, CDR2 YFSETQ. The CDR3 extends over 16 amino acids. Trimming left V 1 base short and J 0 bases short, with 8 bases between. Alpha- and beta-chain coverage of first-strand cDNA came from TRAV- and TRBV-specific primers. PCR amplification of the TCRs was performed with Phusion for 20 PCR cycles, and it relied on a constant-region primer together with a V-primer adapter. TCRdb processed the reads anew with MiXCR; each CDR3 protein has one entry. The repertoire holds 9,500 to 15,000 distinct CDR3 sequences, with roughly 72% as singletons. The clonotype was recovered from a human donor with advanced metastatic prostate, ovarian, gallbladder or colorectal cancer (not recorded which). This table probably holds off-target reads from a library built for another chain. The V gene is TRBV5-1, the J gene TRBJ2-6, with D unclear. This chain's CDR3 is CASSLWGISGANVLTF. CDR3 nucleotides: TGCGCCAGCAGCTTGTGGGGAATCTCTGGGGCCAACGTCCTGACTTTC.